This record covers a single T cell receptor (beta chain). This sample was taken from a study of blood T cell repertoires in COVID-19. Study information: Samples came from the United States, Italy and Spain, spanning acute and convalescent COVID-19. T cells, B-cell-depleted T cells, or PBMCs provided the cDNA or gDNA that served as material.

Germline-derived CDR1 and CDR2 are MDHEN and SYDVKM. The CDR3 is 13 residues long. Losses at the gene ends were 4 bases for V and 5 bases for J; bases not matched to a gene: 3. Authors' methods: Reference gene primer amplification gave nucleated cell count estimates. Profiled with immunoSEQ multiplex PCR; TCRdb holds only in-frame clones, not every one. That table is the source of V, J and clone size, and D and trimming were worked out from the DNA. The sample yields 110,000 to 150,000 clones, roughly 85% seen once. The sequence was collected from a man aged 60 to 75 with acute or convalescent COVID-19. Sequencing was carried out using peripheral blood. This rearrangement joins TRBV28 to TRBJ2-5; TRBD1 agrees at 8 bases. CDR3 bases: TGTGCCAGCAGTTCCCAGGGGGCCGAGACCCAGTACTTC. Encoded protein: CASSSQGAETQYF.